This entry is about one T cell receptor (beta chain). The antigen remains undetermined. The data are from a study of lymphopenia after photon versus proton radiotherapy. Study-wide results and caveats: After the lymphocyte nadir, photon-treated repertoires showed oligoclonal expansion, especially of CD8+ Temra cells. Photon-treated patients lost naive T cells and TCR diversity; proton-treated stayed stable.

The trim removed 6 bases at V and 1 base at J, leaving 6 bases unmatched. Germline CDR1 and CDR2: MNHEY and SVGAGI. The CDR3 totals 15 residues. Some clones are missing from TCRdb's copy, which holds only in-frame ones; the method was immunoSEQ multiplex PCR. The table shows some 55,000 clones, with about 86% occurring only once. The sample here was peripheral blood, taken from a patient treated with photon-based radiotherapy. J is TRBJ2-3 and V is TRBV6-5, with TRBD2 matching 8 bases. This clonotype was sampled from a man aged 40-49 years with gastric cancer. The CDR3, as DNA: TGTGCCAGCAGGGGGGCGGGGGGAGGCACAGATACGCAGTATTTT. Amino acid sequence: CASRGAGGGTDTQYF.